The 13 T cell receptor beta chains reported below all come from one sample, sequenced in a study of blood T cell repertoires in COVID-19. Here immunoSEQ multiplex PCR was the method, and the copy in TCRdb shows in-frame clones only, minus some. The sample lists around 68,000 clones; 88% were seen once. Sequencing was carried out using peripheral blood. The receptors derive from a human donor in a cohort sampled during active COVID-19.

V is TRBV7-9 and J is TRBJ1-1; D is ambiguous. Trimming took 5 bases from V and 3 from J, leaving 13 bases between them. In germline, CDR1 is SEHNR, CDR2 FQNEAQ (reference sequence). The CDR3 totals 14 residues. CDR3 sequence: CASSPTLRDTEAFF. DNA for the CDR3: TGTGCCAGCAGCCCCACCCTACGGGACACTGAAGCTTTCTTT.

The chain is built from TRBV6-5 and TRBJ2-2, with 11 positions matching TRBD1. Germline assignment: CDR1 MNHEY and CDR2 SVGAGI. The ends lost 6 bases at V and 6 bases at J; junction bases unmatched: 6. This CDR3 comprises 15 residues. This CDR3 is CASRDRDRGAGELFF. The CDR3 region has the DNA TGTGCCAGCAGAGACCGGGACAGGGGGGCCGGGGAGCTGTTTTTT.

The J gene is TRBJ1-2, the V gene TRBV3-1 (or the pseudogene TRBV3-2); 9 bases line up with TRBD1. Germline lookup yields CDR1 LGHDT and CDR2 YNNKEL (reference sequence). The CDR3 is made up of 15 amino acids. V dropped 5 bases and J dropped 6; count of bases not matched to a gene: 10. As DNA, the CDR3 is TGTGCCAGCAGCTCGCCGGGACAGGGAGGTGATGGCTACACCTTC. Translating gives CASSSPGQGGDGYTF.

The rearrangement links TRBV7-2 to TRBJ1-4, with D perhaps TRBD1 (6 bases). V lost 4 bases and J 8 bases, leaving 11 bases between the germline ends. This CDR3 has 13 amino acids. Germline V gene lookup returns CDR1 SGHTA and CDR2 FQGNSA. The CDR3 DNA sequence: TGTGCCAGCAGCTACAGAAGGGGGGAAAAACTGTTTTTT. Its translation: CASSYRRGEKLFF.

This chain connects TRBV13 to TRBJ2-4; 7 nucleotides match TRBD1. The germline gives CDR1 PRHDT, CDR2 FYEKMQ (reference sequence). The V and J ends lost 8 bases and 1 base, in that order; junction bases with no gene match: 23. This CDR3 spans 20 amino acids. The CDR3 nucleotides read TGTGCCAGCCTTAGCGCAAATTACCTACAGGGGCCGGGGGCCAAAAACATTCAGTACTTC. This gives the protein CASLSANYLQGPGAKNIQYF.

V gene TRBV19 combines with J gene TRBJ2-7; a possible D gene is TRBD2 (6 bases). V shed 5 bases and J shed 4 bases, with 15 bases lying between them. Germline-derived CDR1 and CDR2 are LNHDA and SQIVND (reference sequence). The CDR3 runs 14 residues. The CDR3 here is CASSSRLADYEQYF. CDR3 DNA: TGTGCCAGTAGTTCCCGGTTAGCGGATTACGAGCAGTACTTC. Supplemented by reference TRBV19 and TRBJ2-7, the full variable domain reads DGGITQSPKYLFRKEGQNVTLSCEQNLNHDAMYWYRQDPGQGLRLIYYSQIVNDFQKGDIAEGYSVSREKKESFPLTVTSAQKNPTAFYLCASSSRLADYEQYFGPGTRLTVT.

This rearrangement joins TRBV6-5 to TRBJ1-2, with TRBD1 matching 9 bases. The CDR3 length is 14 residues. Germline V CDR1 and CDR2: MNHEY, SVGAGI. V trimming: 6 bases; J trimming: 5 bases; junction bases outside the gene matches: 7. CDR3: CASRETGGSYGYTF. In DNA form, the CDR3 reads TGTGCCAGCAGAGAGACAGGGGGTAGTTATGGCTACACCTTC.

The chain employs TRBV4-2 and TRBJ2-7; 12 bases match TRBD2. Germline trimming cut 4 bases from V and 5 bases from J; bases unmatched to any gene: 15. Per the germline V gene, CDR1 is LGHNA and CDR2 is YNFKEQ. CDR3 length equals 18 residues. The CDR3 DNA sequence: TGTGCCAGCAGCCCTTCGGGGGGGACTAGCGGGCGCTTTAACGAGCAGTACTTC. It specifies CASSPSGGTSGRFNEQYF.

The chain recombines TRBV4-1 with TRBJ1-1; possibly TRBD1 for D (5 bases). Germline V gives CDR1 MGHRA, CDR2 YSYEKL. Between the trimmed V and J ends, which lost 7 bases and 2 bases, there was a span of 14 bases. The length of the CDR3 is 14 residues. The CDR3 DNA reads TGCGCCAGCAATCCAGGGTGGGGAAACACTGAAGCTTTCTTT. As protein: CASNPGWGNTEAFF.

The chain is built from TRBV18 and TRBJ2-2; possibly TRBD2 for D (6 bases). Germline CDR1 and CDR2: KGHSH and LQKENI. V dropped 3 bases and J dropped 0 bases, with 14 bases sitting between them. This CDR3 is built from 17 residues. The CDR3, as DNA: TGTGCCAGCTCACCGGGGGGAGACCGCTCGAACACCGGGGAGCTGTTTTTT. Translation: CASSPGGDRSNTGELFF.

This clone was observed once. The chain combines TRBV6-6 with TRBJ2-7; 9 nucleotides line up with TRBD1. Per the germline V gene, CDR1 is MNHNY and CDR2 is SVGAGI (reference sequence). The length of the CDR3 is 14 residues. V shed 2 bases and J 3 bases; nucleotides not matched to a gene: 2. As DNA, the CDR3 is TGTGCCAGCAGTTACGGGACAGGGCTCTACGAGCAGTACTTC. Its protein is CASSYGTGLYEQYF.

The CDR3 here is CASNRGPGFDYTEAFF. The DNA for the CDR3 is TGTGCCAGTAATCGTGGGCCCGGATTCGATTACACTGAAGCTTTCTTT. This chain links TRBV19 with TRBJ1-1; D is undetermined. Germline V CDR1 and CDR2: LNHDA, SQIVND (reference sequence). The CDR3 runs to 16 residues. Trimming took off 7 bases at V and 3 bases at J, with 21 bases between the two ends.

The chain joins TRBV28 to TRBJ1-2; 7 nucleotides match TRBD1. This CDR3 comprises 16 residues. V dropped 6 bases and J dropped 0; count of bases not matched to a gene: 10. Germline V gives CDR1 MDHEN, CDR2 SYDVKM. The CDR3 DNA is TGTGCCAGCAGCCTCCTACAGGGGCTCCCTAACTATGGCTACACCTTC. It is translated as CASSLLQGLPNYGYTF.